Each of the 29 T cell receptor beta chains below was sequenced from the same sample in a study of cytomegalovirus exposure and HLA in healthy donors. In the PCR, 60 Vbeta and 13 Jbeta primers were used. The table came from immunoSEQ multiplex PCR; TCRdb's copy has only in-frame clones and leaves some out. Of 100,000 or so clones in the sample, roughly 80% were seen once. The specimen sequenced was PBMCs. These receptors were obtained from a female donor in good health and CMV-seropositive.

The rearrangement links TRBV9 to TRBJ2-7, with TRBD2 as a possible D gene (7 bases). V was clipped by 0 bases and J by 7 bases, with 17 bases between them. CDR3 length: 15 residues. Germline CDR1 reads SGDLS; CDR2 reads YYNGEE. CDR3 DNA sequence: TGTGCCAGCAGCGTAGCGGGGGGCCCCTCGTTAGAGCAGTACTTC. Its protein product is CASSVAGGPSLEQYF.

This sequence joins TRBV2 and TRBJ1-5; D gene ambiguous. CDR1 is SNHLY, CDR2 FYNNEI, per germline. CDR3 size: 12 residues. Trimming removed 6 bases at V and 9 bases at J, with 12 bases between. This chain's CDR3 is CASRRVNGPQHF. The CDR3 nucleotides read TGTGCCAGCAGGAGGGTTAATGGGCCCCAGCATTTT.

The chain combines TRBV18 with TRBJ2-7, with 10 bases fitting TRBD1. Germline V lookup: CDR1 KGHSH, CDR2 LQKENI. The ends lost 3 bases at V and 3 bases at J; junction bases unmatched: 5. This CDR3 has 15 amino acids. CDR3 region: CASSPLGQGIYEQYF. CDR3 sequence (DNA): TGTGCCAGCTCACCCCTGGGACAGGGGATCTACGAGCAGTACTTC.

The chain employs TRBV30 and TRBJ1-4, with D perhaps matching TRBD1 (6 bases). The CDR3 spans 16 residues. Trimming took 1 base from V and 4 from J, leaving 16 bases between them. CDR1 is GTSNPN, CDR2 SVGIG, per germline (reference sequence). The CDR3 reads CAWSELRQVFNEKLFF. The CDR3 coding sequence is TGTGCCTGGAGTGAACTTAGACAGGTGTTTAATGAAAAACTGTTTTTT.

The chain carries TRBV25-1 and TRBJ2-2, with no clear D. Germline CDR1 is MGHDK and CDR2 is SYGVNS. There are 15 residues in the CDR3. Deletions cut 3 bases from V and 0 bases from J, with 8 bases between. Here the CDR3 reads CASSDAGPNTGELFF. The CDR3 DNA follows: TGTGCCAGCAGTGATGCAGGTCCGAACACCGGGGAGCTGTTTTTT.

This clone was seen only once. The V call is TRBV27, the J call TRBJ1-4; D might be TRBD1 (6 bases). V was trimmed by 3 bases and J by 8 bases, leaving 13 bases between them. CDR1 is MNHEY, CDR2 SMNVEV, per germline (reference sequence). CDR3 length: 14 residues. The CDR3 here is CASSFTAGAEKLFF. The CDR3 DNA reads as TGTGCCAGCAGTTTTACGGCAGGGGCGGAAAAACTGTTTTTT.

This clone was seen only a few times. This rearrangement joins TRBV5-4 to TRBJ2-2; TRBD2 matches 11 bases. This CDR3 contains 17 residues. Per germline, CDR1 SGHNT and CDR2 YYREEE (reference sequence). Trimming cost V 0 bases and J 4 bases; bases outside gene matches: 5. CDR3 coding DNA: TGTGCCAGCAGCTTGGGCACTAGCGGGAGTGGCACCGGGGAGCTGTTTTTT. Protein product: CASSLGTSGSGTGELFF.

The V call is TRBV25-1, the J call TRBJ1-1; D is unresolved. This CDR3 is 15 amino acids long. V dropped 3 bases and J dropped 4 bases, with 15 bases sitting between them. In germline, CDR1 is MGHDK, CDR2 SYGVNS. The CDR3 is CASSDPGSGRTEAFF. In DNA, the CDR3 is TGTGCCAGCAGTGATCCGGGGTCTGGACGCACTGAAGCTTTCTTT.

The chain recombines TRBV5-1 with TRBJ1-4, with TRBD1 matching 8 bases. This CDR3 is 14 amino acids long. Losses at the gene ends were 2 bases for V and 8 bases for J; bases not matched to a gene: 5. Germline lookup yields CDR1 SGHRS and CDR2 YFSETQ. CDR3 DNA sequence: TGCGCCAGCAGCTTAACAGGGGGGAAGGAAAAACTGTTTTTT. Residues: CASSLTGGKEKLFF.

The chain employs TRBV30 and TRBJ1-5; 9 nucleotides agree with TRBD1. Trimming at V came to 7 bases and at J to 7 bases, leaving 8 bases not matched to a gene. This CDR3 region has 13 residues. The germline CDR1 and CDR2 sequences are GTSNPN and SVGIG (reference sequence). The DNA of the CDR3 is TGTGCCTTTTCACAGGGGGCTGAACAGCCCCAGCATTTT. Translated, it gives CAFSQGAEQPQHF.

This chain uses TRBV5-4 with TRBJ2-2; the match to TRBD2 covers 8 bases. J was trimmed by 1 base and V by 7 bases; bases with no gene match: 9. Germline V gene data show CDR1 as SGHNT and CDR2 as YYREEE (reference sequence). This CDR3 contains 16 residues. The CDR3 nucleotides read TGTGCCAGCCGTAAGACAGCGGGAGTGAACACCGGGGAGCTGTTTTTT. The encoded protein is CASRKTAGVNTGELFF.

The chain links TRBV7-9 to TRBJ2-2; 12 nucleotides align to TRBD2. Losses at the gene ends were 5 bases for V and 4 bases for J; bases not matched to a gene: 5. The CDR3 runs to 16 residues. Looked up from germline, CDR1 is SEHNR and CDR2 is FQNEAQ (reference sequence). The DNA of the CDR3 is TGTGCCAGCAGCCATGGACTAGCGGGGATCACCGGGGAGCTGTTTTTT. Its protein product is CASSHGLAGITGELFF.

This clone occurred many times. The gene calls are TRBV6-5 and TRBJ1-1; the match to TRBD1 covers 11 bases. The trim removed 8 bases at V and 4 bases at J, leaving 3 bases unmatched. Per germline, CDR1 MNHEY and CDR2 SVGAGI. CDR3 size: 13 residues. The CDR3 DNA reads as TGTGCCAGCGCGGGACAGGGGGGCACTGAAGCTTTCTTT. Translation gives CASAGQGGTEAFF.

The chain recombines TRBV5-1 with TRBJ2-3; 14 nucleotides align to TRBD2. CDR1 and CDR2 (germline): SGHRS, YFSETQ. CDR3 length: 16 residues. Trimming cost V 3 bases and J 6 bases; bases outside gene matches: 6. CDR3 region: CASSWGTSGSGDTQYF. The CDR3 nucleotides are TGCGCCAGCAGCTGGGGGACTAGCGGGAGTGGGGATACGCAGTATTTT.

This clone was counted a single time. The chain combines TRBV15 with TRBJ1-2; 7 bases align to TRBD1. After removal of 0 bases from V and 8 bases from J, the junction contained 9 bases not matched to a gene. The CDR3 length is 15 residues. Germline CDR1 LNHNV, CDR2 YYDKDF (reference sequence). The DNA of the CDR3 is TGTGCCACCAGCAGAGACCGTGGGCAGGGGGGAGGCTACACCTTC. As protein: CATSRDRGQGGGYTF.

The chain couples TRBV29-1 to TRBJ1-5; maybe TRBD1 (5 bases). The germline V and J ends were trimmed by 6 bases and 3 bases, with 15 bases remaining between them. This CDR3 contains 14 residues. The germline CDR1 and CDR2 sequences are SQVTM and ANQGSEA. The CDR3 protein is CSVGGQAYNQPQHF. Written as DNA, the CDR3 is TGCAGCGTCGGCGGACAAGCCTACAATCAGCCCCAGCATTTT.

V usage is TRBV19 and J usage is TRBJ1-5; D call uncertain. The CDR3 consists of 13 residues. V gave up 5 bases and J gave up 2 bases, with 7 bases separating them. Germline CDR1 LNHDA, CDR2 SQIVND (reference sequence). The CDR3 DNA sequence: TGTGCCAGTAGTCTCCTCGGCAATCAGCCCCAGCATTTT. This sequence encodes CASSLLGNQPQHF. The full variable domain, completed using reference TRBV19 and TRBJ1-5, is DGGITQSPKYLFRKEGQNVTLSCEQNLNHDAMYWYRQDPGQGLRLIYYSQIVNDFQKGDIAEGYSVSREKKESFPLTVTSAQKNPTAFYLCASSLLGNQPQHFGDGTRLSIL.

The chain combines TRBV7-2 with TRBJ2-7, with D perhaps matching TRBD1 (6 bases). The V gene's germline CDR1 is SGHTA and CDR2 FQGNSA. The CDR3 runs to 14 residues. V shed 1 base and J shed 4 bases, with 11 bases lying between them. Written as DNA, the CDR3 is TGTGCCAGCAGCTTAGTGCAGGGGCTATACGAGCAGTACTTC. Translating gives CASSLVQGLYEQYF.

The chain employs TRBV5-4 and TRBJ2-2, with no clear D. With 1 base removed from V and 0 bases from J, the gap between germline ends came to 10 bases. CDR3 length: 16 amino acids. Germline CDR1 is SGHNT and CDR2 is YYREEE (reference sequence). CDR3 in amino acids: CASSLSKTANTGELFF. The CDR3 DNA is TGTGCCAGCAGCTTGTCGAAAACAGCGAACACCGGGGAGCTGTTTTTT. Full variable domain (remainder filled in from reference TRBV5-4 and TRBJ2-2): ETGVTQSPTHLIKTRGQQVTLRCSSQSGHNTVSWYQQALGQGPQFIFQYYREEENGRGNFPPRFSGLQFPNYSSELNVNALELDDSALYLCASSLSKTANTGELFFGEGSRLTVL.

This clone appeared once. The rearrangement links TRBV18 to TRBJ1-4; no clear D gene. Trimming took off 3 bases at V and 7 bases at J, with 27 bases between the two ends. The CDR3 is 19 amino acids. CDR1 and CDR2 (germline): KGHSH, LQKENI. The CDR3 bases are TGTGCCAGCTCACCTCAGGAGGGCGGGCCCCCTCATAAAGTTGAAAAACTGTTTTTT. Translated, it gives CASSPQEGGPPHKVEKLFF.

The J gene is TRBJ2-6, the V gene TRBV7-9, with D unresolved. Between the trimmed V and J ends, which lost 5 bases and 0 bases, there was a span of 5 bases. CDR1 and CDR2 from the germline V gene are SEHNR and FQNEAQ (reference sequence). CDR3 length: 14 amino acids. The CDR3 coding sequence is TGTGCCAGCAGCCGAGCCTCTGGGGCCAACGTCCTGACTTTC. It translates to CASSRASGANVLTF.

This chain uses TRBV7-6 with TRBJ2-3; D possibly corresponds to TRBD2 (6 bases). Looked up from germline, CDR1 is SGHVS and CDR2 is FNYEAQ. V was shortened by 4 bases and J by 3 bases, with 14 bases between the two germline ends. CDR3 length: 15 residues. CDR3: CASSSKGLLTDTQYF. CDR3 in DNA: TGTGCCAGCAGCTCAAAGGGACTTTTAACAGATACGCAGTATTTT.

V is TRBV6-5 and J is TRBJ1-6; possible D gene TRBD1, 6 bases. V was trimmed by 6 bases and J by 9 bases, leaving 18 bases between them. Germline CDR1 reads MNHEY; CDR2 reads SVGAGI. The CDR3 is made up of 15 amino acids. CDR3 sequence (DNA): TGTGCCAGCAGCCCCGAGGGGGTAAGGCCTTCACCCCTCCACTTT. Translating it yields CASSPEGVRPSPLHF.

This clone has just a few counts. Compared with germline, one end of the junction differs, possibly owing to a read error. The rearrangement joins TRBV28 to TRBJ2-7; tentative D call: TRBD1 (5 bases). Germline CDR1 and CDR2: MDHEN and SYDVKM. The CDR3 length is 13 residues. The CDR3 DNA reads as TGTGCCAGCAGTTTGCCCCAGGGCTCAGGTTGGGGCTTC. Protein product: CASSLPQGSGWGF.

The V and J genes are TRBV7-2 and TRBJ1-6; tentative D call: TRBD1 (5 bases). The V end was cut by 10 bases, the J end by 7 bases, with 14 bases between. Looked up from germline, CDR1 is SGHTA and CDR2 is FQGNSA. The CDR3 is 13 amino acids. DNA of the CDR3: TGTGCCACCAAAGGGGTCAGAAATTCACCCCTCCACTTT. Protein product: CATKGVRNSPLHF.

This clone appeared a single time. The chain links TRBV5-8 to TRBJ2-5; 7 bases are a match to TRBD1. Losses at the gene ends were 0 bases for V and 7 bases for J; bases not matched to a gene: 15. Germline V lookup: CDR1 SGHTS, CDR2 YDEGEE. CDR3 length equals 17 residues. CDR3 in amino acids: CASSLVGTASVRRTQYF. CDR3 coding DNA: TGTGCCAGCAGCTTGGTCGGGACAGCGTCCGTTCGCAGGACCCAGTACTTC.

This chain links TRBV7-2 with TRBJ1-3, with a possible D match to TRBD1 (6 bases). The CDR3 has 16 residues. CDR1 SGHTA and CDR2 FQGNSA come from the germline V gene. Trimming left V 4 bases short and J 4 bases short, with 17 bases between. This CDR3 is CASSSWTYGGGNTIYF. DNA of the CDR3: TGTGCCAGCAGCTCTTGGACCTATGGGGGCGGAAACACCATATATTTT.

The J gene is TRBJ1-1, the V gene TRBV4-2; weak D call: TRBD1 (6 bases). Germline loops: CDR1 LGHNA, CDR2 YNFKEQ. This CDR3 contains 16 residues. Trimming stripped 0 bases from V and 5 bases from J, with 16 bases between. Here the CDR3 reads CASSQEWGGARTEAFF. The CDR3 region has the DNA TGTGCCAGCAGCCAAGAGTGGGGGGGCGCACGGACTGAAGCTTTCTTT.

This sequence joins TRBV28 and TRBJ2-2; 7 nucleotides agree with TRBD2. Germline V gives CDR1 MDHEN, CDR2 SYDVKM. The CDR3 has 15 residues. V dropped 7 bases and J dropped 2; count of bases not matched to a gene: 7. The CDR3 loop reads CASKVWGGNTGELFF. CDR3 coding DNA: TGTGCCAGCAAGGTCTGGGGGGGAAACACCGGGGAGCTGTTTTTT.